The 8 T cell receptor beta chains below come from one sample, sequenced in a study of blood T cells in healthy people across ages (dated by TCRdb to the mid-2010s). The protocol used for the library was 5' RACE. The data were produced on an Illumina HiSeq 2500. The second PCR ran for about 6 to 12 cycles and used a J-beta primer mix along with a sample-barcoded 5' primer. TCRdb took the public reads, trimmed them with fastp at Q25, ran MiXCR for clone calling and kept in-frame beta chains. Every distinct CDR3 protein forms one entry, paired with its most common genes and DNA. The table for this sample lists about 800,000 distinct CDR3 sequences; just under 25% of them were counted only once. The top ten hold approximately 4% of the sample. This sample was shared with a second study, whose subject was T cells of mothers and their children.

Sequencing was done on a sample of blood. All receptors come from a boy between 10 and 17 years old in good health.

The gene calls are TRBV27 and TRBJ1-4; D possibly corresponds to TRBD1 (5 bases). V lost 11 bases and J 4 bases, leaving 17 bases between the germline ends. Germline loops: CDR1 MNHEY, CDR2 SMNVEV (reference sequence). The CDR3 is 14 residues long. The CDR3 is CARRGPGGNEKLFF. The DNA of the CDR3 is TGTGCCCGAAGAGGACCTGGGGGTAATGAAAAACTGTTTTTT.

This clonotype was picked up a small number of times. CDR3 loop: CASTVGGSSYNEQFF. The CDR3 DNA reads TGTGCCAGTACAGTCGGTGGGAGCTCCTACAATGAGCAGTTCTTC. The chain uses TRBV9 and TRBJ2-1; the D gene is possibly TRBD2 (5 bases). CDR1 is SGDLS and CDR2 is YYNGEE in the germline V gene. The CDR3 loop spans 15 amino acids. The V end lost 8 bases, the J end lost 0 bases, and 15 bases lay between the germline ends. Based on the CDR3 plus reference TRBV9 and TRBJ2-1, the full variable domain is DSGVTQTPKHLITATGQRVTLRCSPRSGDLSVYWYQQSLDQGLQFLIQYYNGEERAKGNILERFSAQQFPDLHSELNLSSLELGDSALYFCASTVGGSSYNEQFFGPGTRLTVL.

This clonotype turned up a few times. CDR3 in DNA: TGTGCCAGCAGTGTGGACAGCTTGGAGACCCAGTACTTC. It is translated as CASSVDSLETQYF. V is TRBV6-1 and J is TRBJ2-5; TRBD1 is a possible D gene (6 bases). The V and J ends lost 4 bases and 5 bases respectively, with 11 bases between them. The CDR3 length is 13 residues. Germline CDR1 reads MNHNS; CDR2 reads SASEGT.

This clonotype occurred a few times. V is TRBV9 and J is TRBJ1-4; D may be TRBD1 (5 bases). The CDR3 contains 14 residues. CDR1 and CDR2 (germline): SGDLS, YYNGEE. Trimming stripped 3 bases from V and 6 bases from J, with 12 bases between. CDR3 nucleotides: TGTGCCAGCAGCGCCGGGACTTGGGATGAAAAACTGTTTTTT. Translated: CASSAGTWDEKLFF.

The V gene is TRBV28, the J gene TRBJ2-7; D not certain. The V gene lost 8 bases and the J gene lost 2 bases, with 10 bases spanning the gap. The CDR3 totals 12 residues. CDR1 MDHEN and CDR2 SYDVKM come from the germline V gene. CDR3 DNA: TGTGCCAGCGGGCAGAAAGCCTACGAGCAGTACTTC. Translated, it gives CASGQKAYEQYF.

The genes are TRBV7-8 and TRBJ2-7; D is unresolved. From germline, CDR1 is SGHVS and CDR2 FQNEAQ. CDR3 length equals 11 residues. Trimming stripped 4 bases from V and 7 bases from J, with 8 bases between. The DNA of the CDR3 is TGTGCCAGCAGCTCCCAAGAGGAGCAGTACTTC. It encodes CASSSQEEQYF.

V usage is TRBV7-2 and J usage is TRBJ1-2, with D hard to call. This CDR3 is built from 14 residues. Germline V gene data show CDR1 as SGHTA and CDR2 as FQGNSA. The germline V and J ends were trimmed by 2 bases and 2 bases, with 9 bases remaining between them. This CDR3 is CASSLQRKNYGYTF. In nucleotides, the CDR3 is TGTGCCAGCAGCTTACAACGGAAGAACTATGGCTACACCTTC.

This chain uses TRBV29-1 with TRBJ1-5; 7 nucleotides line up with TRBD1. Germline trimming cut 4 bases from V and 4 bases from J; bases unmatched to any gene: 4. The CDR3 contains 13 residues. Germline CDR1 reads SQVTM; CDR2 reads ANQGSEA. The CDR3 sequence: CSVVGTENQPQHF. The CDR3 DNA reads TGCAGCGTTGTGGGGACAGAGAATCAGCCCCAGCATTTT.